This T cell receptor beta chain was recovered during a study of CD8 T cells in Susac syndrome. V lost 4 bases, J lost 8 bases, and 19 bases lay in between. There are 15 residues in the CDR3. Germline V lookup: CDR1 SGHKS, CDR2 YYEKEE (reference sequence). About 0.45 to 1 ug RNA was reverse transcribed with random hexamers. immunoSEQ multiplex PCR amplified TCR beta CDR3 across 54 Vbeta, 13 Jbeta. A single record per CDR3 protein comes from TCRdb applying MiXCR to the immunoSEQ multiplex PCR reads. The data show more than 95,000 distinct CDR3 sequences, with around 94% seen just once and more than 0.2% held by the top ten. Sequencing of TCR beta covered CD8+ and CD4+ T cells obtained from blood.

The sample was CD8+ T cells from PBMCs. The rearrangement uses TRBV5-5 and TRBJ2-1, with D possibly matching TRBD2 (5 bases). The sequence was obtained from a human donor with Susac syndrome. DNA of the CDR3: TGTGCCAGCAGCGCCGAGGGCCCCCCCGCTGATGAGCAGTTCTTC. Protein sequence: CASSAEGPPADEQFF.